This section outlines one TCR beta chain sequence together with its context. This CDR3 has 14 residues. The germline CDR1 and CDR2 sequences are SGHTA and FQGNSA. The germline V and J ends were trimmed by 1 base and 10 bases, with 11 bases remaining between them. Among the donors, all were healthy bone marrow donors. Donors sampled were nominally healthy, though unrecorded immune exposures were likely. These data belong to a study of cytomegalovirus exposure and HLA in healthy donors. PCR employed 60 Vbeta and 13 Jbeta primers. Sequenced by immunoSEQ multiplex PCR; TCRdb stores in-frame clones only, minus some. Seen here are 150,000 to 200,000 clones, around 80% observed once, and the top ten hold just over 2%.

The sample was PBMCs. This TCR came from a woman younger than 30 in good health and CMV-seropositive. V and J are TRBV7-2 and TRBJ1-6; no reliable D call. The CDR3: CASSLGGSRSPLHF. The CDR3 coding sequence is TGTGCCAGCAGCTTAGGAGGTTCGAGATCACCCCTCCACTTT.